The 10 T cell receptor beta chains below were found in one sample sequenced in a study of cytomegalovirus exposure and HLA in healthy donors (dated by TCRdb to the late 2010s). To prepare the library, the immunoSEQ multiplex PCR assay was applied. A mixture of 60 forward primers for TCR Vbeta segments and 13 reverse primers for TCR Jbeta segments was used in the multiplex PCR. What TCRdb holds here is the immuneACCESS table cut down to in-frame rearrangements. Part of the clones is not present; checked against another copy, under half of the missing clones reflect an unresolved V gene, and the others are unexplained. This sample comprises 130,000 or so clones, 60% to 80% of them detected only once. The ten largest clones represent about 7.3% of the sample. The sample taken for sequencing was PBMCs. These receptors came from a male donor in good health and CMV-seronegative.

This clone was observed a handful of times. The chain joins TRBV1 to TRBJ2-1; TRBD2 is taken as the D call from the table, unchecked against the DNA. TRBV1 represents a pseudogene. The CDR3 covers 13 residues. The CDR3 DNA follows: TGCGCCAGCAGCCAAGCAAGAGGAAATGAGCAGTTCTTC. As protein: CASSQARGNEQFF.

This chain joins TRBV6-5 and TRBJ2-7; possibly TRBD2 for D (6 bases). V was clipped by 2 bases and J by 2 bases, with 13 bases between them. The CDR3 consists of 15 residues. The V gene's germline CDR1 is MNHEY and CDR2 SVGAGI. The CDR3 DNA reads TGTGCCAGCAGTTACGGTGCGGGACGCGCCTACGAGCAGTACTTC. Its protein is CASSYGAGRAYEQYF.

The V call is TRBV9, the J call TRBJ1-6; no definite D call. This CDR3 comprises 17 residues. Germline V CDR1 and CDR2: SGDLS, YYNGEE. V was pared by 4 bases and J by 8 bases, with 22 bases between. CDR3 amino acids: CASSPKATIQADSPLHF. The CDR3 region has the DNA TGTGCCAGCAGCCCTAAGGCAACGATTCAGGCCGATTCACCCCTCCACTTT.

V usage is TRBV11-1 and J usage is TRBJ2-2, with 7 bases identical to TRBD1. V shed 2 bases, J shed 9 bases, and the junction held 6 bases outside the gene matches. The CDR3 consists of 14 residues. Germline CDR1 is SGHAT and CDR2 is FQDESV (reference sequence). CDR3 amino acids: CASSLTQGTRELFF. As DNA, the CDR3 is TGTGCCAGCAGCTTAACACAGGGGACGAGGGAGCTGTTTTTT. Full variable domain (rest looked up from reference TRBV11-1 and TRBJ2-2): EAEVAQSPRYKITEKSQAVAFWCDPISGHATLYWYRQILGQGPELLVQFQDESVVDDSQLPKDRFSAERLKGVDSTLKIQPAELGDSAMYLCASSLTQGTRELFFGEGSRLTVL.

The chain carries TRBV11-3 and TRBJ2-2, with D possibly being TRBD2 (6 bases). Looked up from germline, CDR1 is SGHNT and CDR2 is YENEEA. The CDR3 contains 12 residues. V dropped 5 bases and J dropped 5 bases, with 6 bases sitting between them. This chain's CDR3 is CASSRGTGELFF. CDR3 in DNA: TGTGCCAGCAGCCGGGGGACCGGGGAGCTGTTTTTT.

The chain is built from TRBV28 and TRBJ1-5; possible D gene TRBD1, 5 bases. Germline CDR1 is MDHEN and CDR2 is SYDVKM. This CDR3 is 15 amino acids long. V lost 6 bases to trimming and J lost 2 bases, with 14 bases between them. The CDR3 coding sequence is TGTGCCAGCAGGGCTCAGGGAGGCGGCAATCAGCCCCAGCATTTT. Amino acids: CASRAQGGGNQPQHF.

The chain links TRBV28 to TRBJ2-7; D might be TRBD1 (6 bases). The CDR3 totals 14 residues. V dropped 2 bases and J dropped 6 bases, with 14 bases sitting between them. Germline V CDR1 and CDR2: MDHEN, SYDVKM. The CDR3 protein is CASSLNQGPFEQYF. For the CDR3, the DNA is TGTGCCAGCAGTTTAAACCAGGGGCCCTTCGAGCAGTACTTC.

The chain uses TRBV6-5 and TRBJ1-5; 9 bases align to TRBD1. This CDR3 comprises 15 residues. V lost 6 bases, J lost 6 bases, and 9 bases stayed unmatched. Per germline, CDR1 MNHEY and CDR2 SVGAGI. CDR3 protein: CASSSDRGQGQPQHF. The CDR3 DNA is TGTGCCAGCAGCTCGGACAGGGGCCAAGGTCAGCCCCAGCATTTT.

CDR3 protein: CASSLSGTGGRELFF. CDR3 coding DNA: TGTGCCAGCAGTTTATCGGGGACAGGGGGCAGGGAGCTGTTTTTT. The genes are TRBV27 and TRBJ2-2; 12 nucleotides line up with TRBD1. Germline CDR1 reads MNHEY; CDR2 reads SMNVEV (reference sequence). The CDR3 runs to 15 residues. J gave up 9 bases and V 0 bases, and 2 bases lay outside the gene matches.

To note about this clone: An end of the junction differs from the germline gene, which may be a read error. This chain connects TRBV5-1 to TRBJ1-6, with 8 bases fitting TRBD1. The germline gives CDR1 SGHRS, CDR2 YFSETQ. This CDR3 region has 16 residues. The CDR3 spells CAGSMLGQGRWSPLHF. The CDR3 nucleotides are TGCGCCGGCAGCATGTTAGGACAGGGACGTTGGTCACCCCTCCACTTT.